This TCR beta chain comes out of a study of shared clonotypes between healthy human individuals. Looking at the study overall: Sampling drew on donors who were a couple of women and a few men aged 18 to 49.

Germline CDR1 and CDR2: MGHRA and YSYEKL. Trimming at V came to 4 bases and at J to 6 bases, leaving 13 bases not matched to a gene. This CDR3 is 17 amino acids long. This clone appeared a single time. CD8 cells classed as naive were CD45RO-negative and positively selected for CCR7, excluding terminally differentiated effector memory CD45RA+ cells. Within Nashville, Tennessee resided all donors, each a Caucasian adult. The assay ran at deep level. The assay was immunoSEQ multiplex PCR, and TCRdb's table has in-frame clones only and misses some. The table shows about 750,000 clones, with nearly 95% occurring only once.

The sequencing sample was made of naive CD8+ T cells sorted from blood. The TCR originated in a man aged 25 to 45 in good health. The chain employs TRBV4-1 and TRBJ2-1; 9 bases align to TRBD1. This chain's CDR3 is CASSPTVGTGNLNEQFF. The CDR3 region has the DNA TGCGCCAGCAGCCCTACCGTAGGGACAGGGAATCTCAATGAGCAGTTCTTC.